This T cell receptor (beta chain) was obtained from a study of identical twins. Regarding the study as a whole: Cord blood beta clonotypes present at high abundance carried fewer insertions; no such pattern appeared in memory repertoires. The authors noted that invariant MAIT and iNKT cells could partly confound zero-insertion analyses.

The table lists this clonotype with a few counts. Its specificity is not known. J lost 2 bases, V lost 4 bases, and 7 bases had no gene match. Germline CDR1 and CDR2: SGHRS and YFSETQ. CDR3 length: 16 amino acids. Using its own MiXCR run on the 5' RACE reads, TCRdb lists one record per CDR3 protein. The sample holds about 470,000 distinct CDR3 sequences, approximately 25% seen once. The same data also contributed to another study, on T cells expressing NK-cell markers. That report adds: Top CD8+ clonotypes included the dominant CD3+CD56+NKG2C+ clonotypes in 5 to 7 donors. These clonotypes also led the CD3+CD56-NKG2C+ fraction in a handful of donors.

The TCR sequence derives from a woman between 18 and 29 years old in good health. The specimen sequenced was CD4+ T cells sorted from blood. The genes are TRBV5-1 and TRBJ2-2, with 8 bases fitting TRBD2. In nucleotides, the CDR3 is TGCGCCAGCAGCAACCGACTAGCGCGTAACACCGGGGAGCTGTTTTTT. This translates into CASSNRLARNTGELFF.